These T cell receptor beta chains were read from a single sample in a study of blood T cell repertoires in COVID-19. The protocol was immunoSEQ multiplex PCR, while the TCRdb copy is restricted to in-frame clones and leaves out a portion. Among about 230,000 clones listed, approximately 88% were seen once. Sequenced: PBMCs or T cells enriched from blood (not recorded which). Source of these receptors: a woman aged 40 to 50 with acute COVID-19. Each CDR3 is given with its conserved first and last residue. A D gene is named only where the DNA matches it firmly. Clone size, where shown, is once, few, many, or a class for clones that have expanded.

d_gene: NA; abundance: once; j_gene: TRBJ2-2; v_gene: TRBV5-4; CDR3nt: TGTGCCAGCAGCCACTCGACAGGCCGGTCCACCGGGGAGCTGTTTTTT; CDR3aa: CASSHSTGRSTGELFF
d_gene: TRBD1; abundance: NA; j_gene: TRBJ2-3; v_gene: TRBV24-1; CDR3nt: TGTGCCACCAGTCGGGGCAGGGGGTTGACAGATACGCAGTATTTT; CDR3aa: CATSRGRGLTDTQYF
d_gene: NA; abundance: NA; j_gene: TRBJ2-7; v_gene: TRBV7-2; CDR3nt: TGTGCCAGCAGCCGGACGAAGGGGGGGGGTTACGAGCAGTACTTC; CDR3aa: CASSRTKGGGYEQYF
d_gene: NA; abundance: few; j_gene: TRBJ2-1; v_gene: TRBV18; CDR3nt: TGTGCCAGCTCACCGACTAGCTCCTACAATGAGCAGTTCTTC; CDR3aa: CASSPTSSYNEQFF
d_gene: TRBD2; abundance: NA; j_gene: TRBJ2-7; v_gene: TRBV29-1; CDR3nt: TGCAGCGCCGGGGGGGGCAGGGGCACTAACTACGAGCAGTACTTC; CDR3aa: CSAGGGRGTNYEQYF
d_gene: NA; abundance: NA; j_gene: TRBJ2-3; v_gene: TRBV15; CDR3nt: TGTGCCACCAGCAGAGTGACAGACACAGATACGCAGTATTTT; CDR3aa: CATSRVTDTDTQYF
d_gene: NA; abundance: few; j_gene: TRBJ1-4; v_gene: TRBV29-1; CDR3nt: TGCAGCGTTGAAGTAGGGGGTCGGAGTGAAAAACTGTTTTTT; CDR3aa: CSVEVGGRSEKLFF
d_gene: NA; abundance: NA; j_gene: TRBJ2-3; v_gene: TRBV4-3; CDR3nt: TGCGCCAGCAGCCAAGACGCCCCAGTGGGAGCGGGTGCGGCGTATACGCAGTATTTT; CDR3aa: CASSQDAPVGAGAAYTQYF
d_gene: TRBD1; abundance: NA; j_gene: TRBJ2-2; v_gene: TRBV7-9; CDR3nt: TGTGCCAGCAGCTTATCGGGACAGGGGAACACCGGGGAGCTGTTTTTT; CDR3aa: CASSLSGQGNTGELFF
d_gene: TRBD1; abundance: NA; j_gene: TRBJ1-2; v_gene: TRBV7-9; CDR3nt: TGTGCCAGCGGCCTCGGACAGGGGTATGGCTACACCTTC; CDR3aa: CASGLGQGYGYTF
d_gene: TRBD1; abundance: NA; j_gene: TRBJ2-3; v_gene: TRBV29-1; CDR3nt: TGCAGCGTTCCGTATGGGGCAGGGGGTGGAGATACGCAGTATTTT; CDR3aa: CSVPYGAGGGDTQYF
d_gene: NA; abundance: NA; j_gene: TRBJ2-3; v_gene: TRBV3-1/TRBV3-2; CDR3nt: TGTGCCAGCAGCCAAGCCCAGGGTCGGGCAGATACGCAGTATTTT; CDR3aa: CASSQAQGRADTQYF
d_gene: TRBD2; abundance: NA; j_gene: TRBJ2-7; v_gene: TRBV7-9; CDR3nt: TGTGCCAGCAGCTCCCCTAGGCTAGCGGGGAGAATGTCCTACGAGCAGTACTTC; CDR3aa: CASSSPRLAGRMSYEQYF
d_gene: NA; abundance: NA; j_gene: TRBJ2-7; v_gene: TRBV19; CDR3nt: TGTGCCAGTAGTATAGAGTCAGGGAACTACGAGCAGTACTTC; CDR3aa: CASSIESGNYEQYF
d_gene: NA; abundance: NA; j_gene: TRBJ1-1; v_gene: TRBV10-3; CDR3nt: TGTGCCACCACCCCGCCGGGTACGAACACTGAAGCTTTCTTT; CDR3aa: CATTPPGTNTEAFF
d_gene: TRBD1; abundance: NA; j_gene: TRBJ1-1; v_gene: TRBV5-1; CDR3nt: TGCGCCAGCAGCTTAAGGACAGGGGGATTGAACACTGAAGCTTTCTTT; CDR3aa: CASSLRTGGLNTEAFF
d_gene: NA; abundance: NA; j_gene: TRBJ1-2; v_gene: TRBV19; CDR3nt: TGTGCCAGTTCCGTGGCCGGACAGAACTATGGCTACACCTTC; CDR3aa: CASSVAGQNYGYTF
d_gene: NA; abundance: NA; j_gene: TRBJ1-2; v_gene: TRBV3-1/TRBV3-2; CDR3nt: TGTGCCAGCAGCCAAGGGGCCCGTGGGGGGAATGGCTACACCTTC; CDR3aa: CASSQGARGGNGYTF
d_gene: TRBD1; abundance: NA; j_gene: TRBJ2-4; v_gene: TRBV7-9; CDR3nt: TGTGCCAGCAGCCCACAGGGGGCGCTGACCAAAAACATTCAGTACTTC; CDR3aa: CASSPQGALTKNIQYF
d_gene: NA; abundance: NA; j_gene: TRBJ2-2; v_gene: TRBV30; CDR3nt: TGTGCCTGGAGTACCGGTGGGGCACGAGGGGAGCTGTTTTTT; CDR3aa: CAWSTGGARGELFF
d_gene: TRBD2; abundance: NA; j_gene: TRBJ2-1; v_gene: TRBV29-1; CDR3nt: TGCAGCGTTGATCAGGGTACTAGCGGGGGGGCCTATGAGCAGTTCTTC; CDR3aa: CSVDQGTSGGAYEQFF
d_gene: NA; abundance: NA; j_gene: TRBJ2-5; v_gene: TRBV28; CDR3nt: TGTGCCAGCAGTTCCCCGGGGAAGGGGGTACAAGAGACCCAGTACTTC; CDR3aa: CASSSPGKGVQETQYF
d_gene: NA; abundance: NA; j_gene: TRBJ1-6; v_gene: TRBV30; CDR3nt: TGTGCCTGGAGTAAACAGGGCGGTTCACCCCTCCACTTT; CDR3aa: CAWSKQGGSPLHF
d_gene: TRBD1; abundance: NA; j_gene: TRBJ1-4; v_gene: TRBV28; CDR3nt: TGTGCCAGCAGTTTGCCTGGACAGGGTAATGAAAAACTGTTTTTT; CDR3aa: CASSLPGQGNEKLFF
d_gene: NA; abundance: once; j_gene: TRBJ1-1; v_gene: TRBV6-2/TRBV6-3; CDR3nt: TGTGCCAGCAGTTACCCAACAGGACGAACTGAAGCTTTCTTT; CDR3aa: CASSYPTGRTEAFF
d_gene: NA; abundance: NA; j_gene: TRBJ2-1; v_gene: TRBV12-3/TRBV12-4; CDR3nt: TGTGCCAGCAGGCAGGGGCCTGAGCAGTTCTTC; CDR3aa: CASRQGPEQFF
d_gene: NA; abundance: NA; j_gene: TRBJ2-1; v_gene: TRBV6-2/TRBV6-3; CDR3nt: TGTGCCAGCAGTTCCTTTTACGGGAATGAGCAGTTCTTC; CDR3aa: CASSSFYGNEQFF
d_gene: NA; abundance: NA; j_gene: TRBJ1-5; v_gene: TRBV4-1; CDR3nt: TGCGCCAGCAGCCAGCAGGGGTATCAGCCCCAGCATTTT; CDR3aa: CASSQQGYQPQHF
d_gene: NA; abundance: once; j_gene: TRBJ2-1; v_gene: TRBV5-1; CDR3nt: TGCGCCAGCAGCTTACTCGAGTGGAGCTCCTACAATGAGCAGTTCTTC; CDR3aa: CASSLLEWSSYNEQFF
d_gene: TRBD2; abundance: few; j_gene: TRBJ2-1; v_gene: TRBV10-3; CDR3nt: TGTGCCATCAGTGTAGCGGGAAACAATGAGCAGTTCTTC; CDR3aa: CAISVAGNNEQFF
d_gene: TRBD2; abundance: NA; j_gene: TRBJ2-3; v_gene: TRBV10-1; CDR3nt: TGCGCCAGCAGTGAGGGTGAGCTAGCGGGGCTCACAGATACGCAGTATTTT; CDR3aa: CASSEGELAGLTDTQYF
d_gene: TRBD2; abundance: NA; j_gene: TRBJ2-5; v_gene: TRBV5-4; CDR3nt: TGTGCCAGCAGCCACACTGTGGCGGGGGGGCCCGGGGAGACCCAGTACTTC; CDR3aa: CASSHTVAGGPGETQYF
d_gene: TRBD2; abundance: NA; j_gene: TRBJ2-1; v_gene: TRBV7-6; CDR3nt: TGTGCCAGCAGCTTGTCAGCGGGGACTACCTACAATGAGCAGTTCTTC; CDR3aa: CASSLSAGTTYNEQFF
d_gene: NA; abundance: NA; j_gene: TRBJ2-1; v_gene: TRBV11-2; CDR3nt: TGTGCCAGCAGCTATAAGGCCAGACTCTACAATGAGCAGTTCTTC; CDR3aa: CASSYKARLYNEQFF
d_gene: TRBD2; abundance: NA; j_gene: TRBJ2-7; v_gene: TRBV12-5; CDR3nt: TGTGCTAGTGGTTTGGAGCGGGGGGGCTACGAGCAGTACTTC; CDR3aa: CASGLERGGYEQYF
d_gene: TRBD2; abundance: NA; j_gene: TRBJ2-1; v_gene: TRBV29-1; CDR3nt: TGCAGCGAAGTGAGGGCGGGGGCCTACAATGAGCAGTTCTTC; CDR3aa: CSEVRAGAYNEQFF
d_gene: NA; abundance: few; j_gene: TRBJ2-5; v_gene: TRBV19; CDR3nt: TGTGCCAGTAGTATAGATAGCCAGGGCCAAGAGACCCAGTACTTC; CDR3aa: CASSIDSQGQETQYF
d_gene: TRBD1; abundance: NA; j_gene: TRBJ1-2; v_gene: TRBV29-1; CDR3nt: TGCAGCGTCCGACAGGGCCAGGGGGGTATTGGCTACACCTTC; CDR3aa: CSVRQGQGGIGYTF
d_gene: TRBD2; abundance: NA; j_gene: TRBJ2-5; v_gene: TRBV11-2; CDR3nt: TGTGCCAGCAGCTTTGGAGGTAGCGGGATAAGAGAGACCCAGTACTTC; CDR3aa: CASSFGGSGIRETQYF
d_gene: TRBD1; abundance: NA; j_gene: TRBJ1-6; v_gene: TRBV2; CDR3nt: TGTGCCAGCAGCGAAAGGACAGGGCAAAATTCACCCCTCCACTTT; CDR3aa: CASSERTGQNSPLHF
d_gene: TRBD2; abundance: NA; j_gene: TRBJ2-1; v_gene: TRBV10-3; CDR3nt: TGTGCCGCTAGCGGGGGGCCTAGGGGGCAGTTCTTC; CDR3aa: CAASGGPRGQFF
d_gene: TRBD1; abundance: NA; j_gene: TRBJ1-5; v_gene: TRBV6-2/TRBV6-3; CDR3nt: TGTGCCAGCAGCATACGGGCAGGGGGAAGCAATCAGCCCCAGCATTTT; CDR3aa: CASSIRAGGSNQPQHF
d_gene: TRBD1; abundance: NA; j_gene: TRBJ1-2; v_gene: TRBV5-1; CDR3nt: TGCGCCAGCAGCTTGGGCCCTACAGGGGATCGGGGTGGCTACACCTTC; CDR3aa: CASSLGPTGDRGGYTF
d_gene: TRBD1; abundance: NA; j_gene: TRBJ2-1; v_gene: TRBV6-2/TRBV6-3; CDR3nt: TGTGCCAGCAGTGGGACAGGGGCTCGTAATGAGCAGTTCTTC; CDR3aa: CASSGTGARNEQFF
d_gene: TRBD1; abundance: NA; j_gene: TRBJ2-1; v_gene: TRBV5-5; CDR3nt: TGTGCCAGCAGCTTCGAGGGGACAGGAAGCTACAATGAGCAGTTCTTC; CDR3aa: CASSFEGTGSYNEQFF
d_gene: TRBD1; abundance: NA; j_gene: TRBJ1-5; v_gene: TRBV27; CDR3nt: TGTGCCAGCAGTTACAGGGGCCGCAATCAGCCCCAGCATTTT; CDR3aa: CASSYRGRNQPQHF
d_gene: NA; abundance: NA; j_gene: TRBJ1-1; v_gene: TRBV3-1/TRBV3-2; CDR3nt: TGTGCCAGCAGCCAAGAAGGCAGAGGGATCAACACTGAAGCTTTCTTT; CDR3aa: CASSQEGRGINTEAFF
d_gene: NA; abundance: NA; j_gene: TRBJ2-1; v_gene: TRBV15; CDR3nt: TGTGCCACCAGCAGATTCGCACGGACAAGATACAATGAGCAGTTCTTC; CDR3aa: CATSRFARTRYNEQFF
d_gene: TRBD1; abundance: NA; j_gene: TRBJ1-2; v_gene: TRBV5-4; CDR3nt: TGTGCCAGCAGTTCCGGGACAGCTAGACGTGGCTACACCTTC; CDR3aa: CASSSGTARRGYTF
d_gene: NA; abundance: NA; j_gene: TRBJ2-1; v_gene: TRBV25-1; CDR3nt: TGTGCCAGCAGTGAAAAGGCTAGCCAGACTTACAATGAGCAGTTCTTC; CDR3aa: CASSEKASQTYNEQFF
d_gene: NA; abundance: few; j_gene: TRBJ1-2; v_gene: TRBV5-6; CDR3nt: TGTGCCAGCAGCTTGGGGGGCCTAGGGGGCTACACCTTC; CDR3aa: CASSLGGLGGYTF
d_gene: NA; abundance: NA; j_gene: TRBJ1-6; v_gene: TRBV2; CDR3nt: TGTGCCAGCAGTCGGGACTCCAGCTCCTATAATTCACCCCTCCACTTT; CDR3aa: CASSRDSSSYNSPLHF
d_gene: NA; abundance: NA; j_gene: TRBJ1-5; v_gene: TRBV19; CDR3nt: TGTGCCAGTACCTATGGTGGTCCTTATCAGCCCCAGCATTTT; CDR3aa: CASTYGGPYQPQHF
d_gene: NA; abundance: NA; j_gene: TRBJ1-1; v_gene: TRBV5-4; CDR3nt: TGTGCCAGCAGCTTGTCTCGGACAAAACCTTTCTTT; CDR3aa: CASSLSRTKPFF
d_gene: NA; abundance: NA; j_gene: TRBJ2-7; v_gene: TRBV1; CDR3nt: TGCACCAGCAGCCAAGACTGGCCTAGCGGTACCTACGAGCAGTACTTC; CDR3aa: CTSSQDWPSGTYEQYF
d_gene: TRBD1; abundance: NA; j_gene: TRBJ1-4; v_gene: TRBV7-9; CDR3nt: TGTGCCAGCAGCATCGGGACAGGGGCTAATGAAAAACTGTTTTTT; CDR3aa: CASSIGTGANEKLFF
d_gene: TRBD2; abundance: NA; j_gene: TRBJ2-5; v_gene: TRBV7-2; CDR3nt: TGTGCCAGCAGCTTAAAAACGGGGGGGCCCCTTTACCAAGAGACCCAGTACTTC; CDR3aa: CASSLKTGGPLYQETQYF
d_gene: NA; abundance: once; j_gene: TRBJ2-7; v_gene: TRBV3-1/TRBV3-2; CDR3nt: TGTGCCAGCAGCCAAGATGGCCCCTACGAGCAGTACTTC; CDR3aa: CASSQDGPYEQYF
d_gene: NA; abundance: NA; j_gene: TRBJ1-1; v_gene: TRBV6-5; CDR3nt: TGTGCCAGCAGATCCGATCCGGGATCAGCTTTCTTT; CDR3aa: CASRSDPGSAFF